This T cell receptor (beta chain) comes out of a study of molecular identifiers for immune sequencing clone quantification. Study-level points and caveats: Highly expanded clones may be undercounted when identical TCR molecules share barcodes.

Both previously described methods and listed TCR primers were employed to make bulk TCR libraries. MiXCR was run by TCRdb on the PCR reads, yielding one entry per CDR3 protein. Among a few hundred thousand distinct CDR3 sequences listed, about 26% were seen once. The junction had 5 bases not matched to a gene; V was cut back by 6 bases and J by 0 bases. This CDR3 has 15 residues. In germline, CDR1 is DFQATT, CDR2 SNEGSKA (reference sequence). Ten or more counts support this clonotype. Its antigen is as yet unknown. This chain links TRBV20-1 with TRBJ1-6, with 7 bases lining up with TRBD1. The sequence was obtained from a human donor in good health. Some libraries in this study had Jurkat cell RNA spiked in. Sequencing input: naive CD8+ T cells from blood, with Jurkat cell RNA spiked in. The subset here: FACS-sorted CD8+CD4-CCR7+CD45RA+ naive T cells. In DNA form, the CDR3 reads TGCAGTGCGAAGGGACAGAGCTCCTATAATTCACCCCTCCACTTT. Translating it yields CSAKGQSSYNSPLHF.